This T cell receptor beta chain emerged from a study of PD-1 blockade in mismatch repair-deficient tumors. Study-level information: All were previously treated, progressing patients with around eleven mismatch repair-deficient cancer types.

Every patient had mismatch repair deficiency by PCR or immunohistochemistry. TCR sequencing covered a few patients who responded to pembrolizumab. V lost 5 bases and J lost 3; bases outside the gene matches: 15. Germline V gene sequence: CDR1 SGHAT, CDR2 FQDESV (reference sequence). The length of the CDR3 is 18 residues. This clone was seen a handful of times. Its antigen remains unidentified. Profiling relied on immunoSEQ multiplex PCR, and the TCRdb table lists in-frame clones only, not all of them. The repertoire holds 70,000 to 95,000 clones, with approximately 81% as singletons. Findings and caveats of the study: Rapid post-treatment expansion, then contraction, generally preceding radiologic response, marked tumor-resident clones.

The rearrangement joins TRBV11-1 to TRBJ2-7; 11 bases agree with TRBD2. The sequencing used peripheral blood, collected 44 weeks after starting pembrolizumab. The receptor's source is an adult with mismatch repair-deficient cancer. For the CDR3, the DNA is TGTGCCAGCAGCCAAGGGACTAGCGGAGAACTGCGGAACTACGAGCAGTACTTC. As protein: CASSQGTSGELRNYEQYF. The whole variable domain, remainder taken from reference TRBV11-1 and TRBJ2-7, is EAEVAQSPRYKITEKSQAVAFWCDPISGHATLYWYRQILGQGPELLVQFQDESVVDDSQLPKDRFSAERLKGVDSTLKIQPAELGDSAMYLCASSQGTSGELRNYEQYFGPGTRLTVT.